The source of this TCR beta chain is a study of T cell responses to AZD1222 COVID-19 vaccine. V was trimmed by 6 bases and J by 5 bases, leaving 10 bases between them. The CDR3 totals 12 residues. CDR1 is MGHDK, CDR2 SYGVNS, per germline. In the case of this clone: The antigen remains unidentified.

The assay was immunoSEQ multiplex PCR, and TCRdb's table has in-frame clones only and misses some. The sample carries 110,000 or so clones, nearly 90% recorded once. Study-level findings and limits: Nearly half of the spike-specific TCRs reportedly recognize variant regions that carry no mutations. AZD1222 recipients seropositive at baseline numbered only six or seven. Rises in breadth and depth of Spike-specific TCRs came after two AZD1222 doses. Clonal diversity was possibly underestimated, and the donors were mostly white British, with more females.

Sequenced material: peripheral blood, taken on day 0 of MenACWY control vaccination. The chain has TRBV25-1 and TRBJ1-1; no reliable D call. The TCR originated in an adult in good health. CDR3 in DNA: TGTGCCAGCAGGGGAATCGTGACTGAAGCTTTCTTT. It yields the protein CASRGIVTEAFF.